A selection of T cell receptor beta chains follows, all from one sample in a study of post-analysis software for immune sequencing data. TCRdb independently ran MiXCR on the PCR reads; one entry per CDR3 protein. The sample comprises fewer than 850,000 distinct CDR3 sequences, more than 45% of which are singletons, and over 4.5% rests with the top ten. Sequencing was carried out using blood. The origin of the receptors is a girl between 5 and 17 years old with multiple sclerosis. The CDR3 runs from the conserved cysteine through the conserved F or W. A D gene is named only where the DNA matches it firmly. Some rows mark clone size as missing; the rest say once, few, many or name a class of expanded clone.

D gene: NA; J gene: TRBJ2-7; clone size: once; V gene: TRBV20-1; CDR3 DNA: TGCAGTGCTAGAGGGCCCCTCCAGGCCGCCCACGAGCAGTACTTC; CDR3 protein: CSARGPLQAAHEQYF
D gene: NA; J gene: TRBJ2-5; clone size: NA; V gene: TRBV20-1; CDR3 DNA: TGCAGTGCTCAGGGGCAGAGCTGGAAGACCCAGTACTTC; CDR3 protein: CSAQGQSWKTQYF
D gene: TRBD1; J gene: TRBJ1-1; clone size: NA; V gene: TRBV29-1; CDR3 DNA: TGCAGCGTAGGGACAGGGGCTGAAGCTTTCTTT; CDR3 protein: CSVGTGAEAFF
D gene: NA; J gene: TRBJ2-6; clone size: NA; V gene: TRBV6-1; CDR3 DNA: TGTGCCAGCAGCCGTCGGGGGCTCAGCTCTGGGGCCAACGTCCTGACTTTC; CDR3 protein: CASSRRGLSSGANVLTF
D gene: TRBD2; J gene: TRBJ2-1; clone size: NA; V gene: TRBV20-1; CDR3 DNA: TGCAGTGCTAGAGATTTGCGGGGGATCGATGAGCAGTTCTTC; CDR3 protein: CSARDLRGIDEQFF
D gene: NA; J gene: TRBJ2-3; clone size: NA; V gene: TRBV6-5; CDR3 DNA: TGTGCCAGCAGTTACTCAGGGGTACTACGCACAGATACGCAGTATTTT; CDR3 protein: CASSYSGVLRTDTQYF
D gene: NA; J gene: TRBJ2-1; clone size: NA; V gene: TRBV5-6; CDR3 DNA: TGTGCCAGCAGCGCCGATGAGAGGGTTGAGCAGTTCTTC; CDR3 protein: CASSADERVEQFF
D gene: NA; J gene: TRBJ2-7; clone size: NA; V gene: TRBV29-1; CDR3 DNA: TGCAGCGTTCTCCGGGACCGGAGCTCCTACGAGCAGTACTTC; CDR3 protein: CSVLRDRSSYEQYF
D gene: TRBD2; J gene: TRBJ2-1; clone size: NA; V gene: TRBV7-9; CDR3 DNA: TGTGCCAGCGCTTGGACTAGCGGGACTCATGAGCAGTTCTTC; CDR3 protein: CASAWTSGTHEQFF
D gene: NA; J gene: TRBJ2-5; clone size: NA; V gene: TRBV5-1; CDR3 DNA: TGCGCCAGCAGCTTACTGGGGCCCCAAGAGACCCAGTACTTC; CDR3 protein: CASSLLGPQETQYF
D gene: NA; J gene: TRBJ2-7; clone size: once; V gene: TRBV7-6; CDR3 DNA: TGTGCCAGCAGCCCATCCGGGAGTTTGAGCGCCGAGCAGTACTTC; CDR3 protein: CASSPSGSLSAEQYF
D gene: TRBD2; J gene: TRBJ2-1; clone size: NA; V gene: TRBV10-3; CDR3 DNA: TGTGCCACCGGGACTAGCGGGGGGAATGAGCAGTTCTTC; CDR3 protein: CATGTSGGNEQFF
D gene: NA; J gene: TRBJ2-5; clone size: NA; V gene: TRBV20-1; CDR3 DNA: TGCAGTGCTAGACAGGGCTGGCAAGAGACCCAGTACTTC; CDR3 protein: CSARQGWQETQYF
D gene: TRBD2; J gene: TRBJ2-1; clone size: NA; V gene: TRBV12-3/TRBV12-4; CDR3 DNA: TGTGCCAGCAGGGGACTAGCGGGAGTCAGGTACAATGAGCAGTTCTTC; CDR3 protein: CASRGLAGVRYNEQFF
D gene: NA; J gene: TRBJ1-6; clone size: NA; V gene: TRBV6-5; CDR3 DNA: TGTGCCAGCAGTTACCATCCCCGTGGGGGGCCTAATTCACCCCTCCACTTT; CDR3 protein: CASSYHPRGGPNSPLHF
D gene: TRBD1; J gene: TRBJ1-1; clone size: NA; V gene: TRBV20-1; CDR3 DNA: TGCAGTGCCCAGGGACAGGGATACACTGAAGCTTTCTTT; CDR3 protein: CSAQGQGYTEAFF
D gene: TRBD2; J gene: TRBJ2-1; clone size: few; V gene: TRBV29-1; CDR3 DNA: TGCAGCGTAGGGACTAGCCGATCCTACAATGAGCAGTTCTTC; CDR3 protein: CSVGTSRSYNEQFF
D gene: TRBD1; J gene: TRBJ2-7; clone size: few; V gene: TRBV29-1; CDR3 DNA: TGCAGCGCCCGGACAGGGCAAGGCTACGAGCAGTACTTC; CDR3 protein: CSARTGQGYEQYF
D gene: NA; J gene: TRBJ1-2; clone size: NA; V gene: TRBV5-5; CDR3 DNA: TGTGTCAGCAGGGCCGTGGCTAACTATGGCTACACCTTC; CDR3 protein: CVSRAVANYGYTF
D gene: TRBD2; J gene: TRBJ2-1; clone size: few; V gene: TRBV20-1; CDR3 DNA: TGCAGTGGCGCGAGCGGGAAGAATGAGCAGTTCTTC; CDR3 protein: CSGASGKNEQFF
D gene: NA; J gene: TRBJ1-2; clone size: few; V gene: TRBV5-1; CDR3 DNA: TGCGCCAGCAGCTTGGAGCAGGGGATTGGTGGCTACACCTTC; CDR3 protein: CASSLEQGIGGYTF
D gene: NA; J gene: TRBJ2-1; clone size: NA; V gene: TRBV4-1; CDR3 DNA: TGCGCCAGCAGCCAAGATACGGGGAGCTCCTACAATGAGCAGTTCTTC; CDR3 protein: CASSQDTGSSYNEQFF
D gene: TRBD1; J gene: TRBJ1-2; clone size: few; V gene: TRBV15; CDR3 DNA: TGTGCCACCAGCAGGAAGGGGGCATCGACCTATGGCTACACCTTC; CDR3 protein: CATSRKGASTYGYTF
D gene: TRBD1; J gene: TRBJ2-5; clone size: few; V gene: TRBV6-2/TRBV6-3; CDR3 DNA: TGTGCCAGCAGTTACTCGGCGCCGGGACAGGGTTACCAAGAGACCCAGTACTTC; CDR3 protein: CASSYSAPGQGYQETQYF
D gene: NA; J gene: TRBJ2-7; clone size: few; V gene: TRBV7-2; CDR3 DNA: TGTGCCAGCAGCCCCCAGGGCGGGCTCCTCTCCTACGAGCAGTACTTC; CDR3 protein: CASSPQGGLLSYEQYF
D gene: NA; J gene: TRBJ2-7; clone size: few; V gene: TRBV7-2; CDR3 DNA: TGTGCCAGCACTCTCGTGGGGGGTACCTACGAGCAGTACTTC; CDR3 protein: CASTLVGGTYEQYF
D gene: TRBD1; J gene: TRBJ2-5; clone size: NA; V gene: TRBV9; CDR3 DNA: TGTGCCAGCAGCGTCGGGGACAGGTTAGGAGAGACCCAGTACTTC; CDR3 protein: CASSVGDRLGETQYF
D gene: NA; J gene: TRBJ2-3; clone size: NA; V gene: TRBV24-1; CDR3 DNA: TGTGCCACCAGTGACTCCTCCGGTAGCACAGATACGCAGTATTTT; CDR3 protein: CATSDSSGSTDTQYF
D gene: NA; J gene: TRBJ2-7; clone size: NA; V gene: TRBV27; CDR3 DNA: TGTGCCAGCGGAACGGACGGAACCTACGAGCAGTACTTC; CDR3 protein: CASGTDGTYEQYF
D gene: TRBD1; J gene: TRBJ1-5; clone size: few; V gene: TRBV7-6; CDR3 DNA: TGTGCCAGCAGCCCACAAACAGGGGATCAGCCCCAGCATTTT; CDR3 protein: CASSPQTGDQPQHF
D gene: TRBD2; J gene: TRBJ2-3; clone size: NA; V gene: TRBV12-3/TRBV12-4; CDR3 DNA: TGTGCCAGCAGTGGGGCTAGCGGGAAGAAGTGGGCGCAGTATTTT; CDR3 protein: CASSGASGKKWAQYF
D gene: TRBD2; J gene: TRBJ2-7; clone size: NA; V gene: TRBV12-3/TRBV12-4; CDR3 DNA: TGTGCCAGCAGTTTCCCTCGGGGGAGGGGATTCTACGAGCAGTACTTC; CDR3 protein: CASSFPRGRGFYEQYF
D gene: NA; J gene: TRBJ2-7; clone size: NA; V gene: TRBV7-9; CDR3 DNA: TGTGCCAGCAGCTTTACGACGGAGCTCCGATCCTACGAGCAGTACTTC; CDR3 protein: CASSFTTELRSYEQYF
D gene: NA; J gene: TRBJ1-1; clone size: few; V gene: TRBV20-1; CDR3 DNA: TGCAGTGCTAGGCAGACGGGACCCCAAGGAGCTTTCTTT; CDR3 protein: CSARQTGPQGAFF
D gene: NA; J gene: TRBJ1-2; clone size: NA; V gene: TRBV11-2; CDR3 DNA: TGTGCCAGCAGCCGGTCGACAATGCATGGCTACACCTTC; CDR3 protein: CASSRSTMHGYTF
D gene: NA; J gene: TRBJ2-5; clone size: NA; V gene: TRBV5-1; CDR3 DNA: TGCGCCAGCAGCTCCCCCGGGACGGCCCTGGGGACCCAGTACTTC; CDR3 protein: CASSSPGTALGTQYF
D gene: NA; J gene: TRBJ2-3; clone size: NA; V gene: TRBV6-1; CDR3 DNA: TGTGCCAGCAGTGCCACCCTAGCGCGCAGCACAGATACGCAGTATTTT; CDR3 protein: CASSATLARSTDTQYF
D gene: NA; J gene: TRBJ1-2; clone size: few; V gene: TRBV28; CDR3 DNA: TGTGCCAGCAGTCATACAGGCTCCCCCGGCTATGGCTACACCTTC; CDR3 protein: CASSHTGSPGYGYTF